The sample holds a few counts of the clone carrying this TCR beta chain. Its specificity is not known. The sample originates from a study of early T cells in non-severe SARS-CoV-2 infection. Across the study: Sequencing input comprised bulk RNA from unsorted whole blood; chain pairing was not available.

Individual cDNA molecules received unique molecular identifiers during library preparation. TCRdb called the 5' RACE reads again in MiXCR, with one record for every CDR3 protein. The top ten clones hold about 2.4% of a sample with around 53,000 distinct CDR3 sequences, 12% of them seen once. The CDR3 covers 16 residues. Germline CDR1 MNHNY, CDR2 SVGAGI (reference sequence). J was trimmed by 3 bases and V by 5 bases; bases with no gene match: 9. Regarding the study as a whole: CD4 and private specificities were missed by VDJdb matching, which favored anti-spike CD8 responses.

This material consisted of whole blood, taken at baseline. This chain joins TRBV6-6 and TRBJ2-3, with 9 bases aligning to TRBD2. This receptor was taken from an adult who was a healthcare worker with PCR-confirmed SARS-CoV-2 infection or an uninfected control (not recorded which). The CDR3 coding sequence is TGTGCCAGCAGTACCGCGGGAGGGCTTGGAACAGATACGCAGTATTTT. As protein: CASSTAGGLGTDTQYF.